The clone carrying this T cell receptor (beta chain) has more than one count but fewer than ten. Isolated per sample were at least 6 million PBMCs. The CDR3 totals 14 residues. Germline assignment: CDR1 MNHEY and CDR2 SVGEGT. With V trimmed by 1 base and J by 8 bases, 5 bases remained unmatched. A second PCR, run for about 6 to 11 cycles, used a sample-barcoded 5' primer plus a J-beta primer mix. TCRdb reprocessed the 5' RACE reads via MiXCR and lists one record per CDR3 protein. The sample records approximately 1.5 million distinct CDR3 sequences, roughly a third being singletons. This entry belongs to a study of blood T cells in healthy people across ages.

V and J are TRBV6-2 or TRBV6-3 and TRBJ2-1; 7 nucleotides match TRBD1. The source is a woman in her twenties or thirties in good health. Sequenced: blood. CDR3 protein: CASSYFRTGDEQFF. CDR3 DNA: TGTGCCAGCAGTTACTTTCGCACAGGGGATGAGCAGTTCTTC.